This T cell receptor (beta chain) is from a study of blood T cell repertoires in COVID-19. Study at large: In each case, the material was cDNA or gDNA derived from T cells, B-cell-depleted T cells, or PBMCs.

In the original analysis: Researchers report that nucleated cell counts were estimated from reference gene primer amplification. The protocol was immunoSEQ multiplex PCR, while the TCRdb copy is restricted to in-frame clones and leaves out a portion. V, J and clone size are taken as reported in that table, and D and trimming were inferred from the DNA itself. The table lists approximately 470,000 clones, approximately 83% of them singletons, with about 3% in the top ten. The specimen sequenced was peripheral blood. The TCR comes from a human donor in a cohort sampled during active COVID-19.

Here the CDR3 reads CASSPHASEETQYF. In nucleotides, the CDR3 is TGTGCCAGCAGCCCCCACGCTAGCGAAGAGACCCAGTACTTC. The chain couples TRBV7-3 to TRBJ2-5; weak D call: TRBD2 (6 bases). V lost 5 bases, J lost 3 bases, and 13 bases lay in between. The CDR3 covers 14 residues. Germline loops: CDR1 SGHTA, CDR2 FQGTGA.